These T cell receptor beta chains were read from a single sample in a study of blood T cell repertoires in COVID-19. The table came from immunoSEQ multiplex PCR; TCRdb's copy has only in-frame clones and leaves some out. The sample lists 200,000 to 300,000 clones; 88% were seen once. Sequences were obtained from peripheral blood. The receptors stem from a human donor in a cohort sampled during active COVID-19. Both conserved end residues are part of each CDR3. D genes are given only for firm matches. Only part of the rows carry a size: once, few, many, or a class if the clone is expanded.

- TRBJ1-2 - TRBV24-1 CATSDGQQNYGYTF TGTGCCACCAGTGACGGACAGCAAAACTATGGCTACACCTTC
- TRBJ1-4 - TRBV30 CAWSVRFLSDEKLFF TGTGCCTGGAGTGTACGATTCTTGTCGGATGAAAAACTGTTTTTT
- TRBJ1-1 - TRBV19 CASLSHTEAFF TGTGCCAGTTTGAGCCACACTGAAGCTTTCTTT
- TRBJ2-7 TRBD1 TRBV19 CASATGGLRFSYEQYF TGTGCCAGTGCGACAGGGGGCCTTCGGTTCTCCTACGAGCAGTACTTC
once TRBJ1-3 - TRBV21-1 CASGGFVGPYSGNTIYF TGTGCCAGCGGGGGGTTTGTTGGACCGTACTCTGGAAACACCATATATTTT
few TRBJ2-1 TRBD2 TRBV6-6 CASSQTIGLEETHEQFF TGTGCCAGCAGTCAAACGATAGGACTAGAAGAGACGCATGAGCAGTTCTTC
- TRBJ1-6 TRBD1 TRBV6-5 CASSYSWLRGDSPLHF TGTGCCAGCAGTTACTCGTGGCTCAGGGGGGATTCACCCCTCCACTTT
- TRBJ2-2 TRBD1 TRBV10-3 CAISDRQGPGELFF TGTGCCATCAGTGACCGACAGGGTCCCGGGGAGCTGTTTTTT
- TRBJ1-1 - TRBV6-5 CASSRQRMNTEAFF TGTGCCAGCAGTCGACAGAGAATGAACACTGAAGCTTTCTTT
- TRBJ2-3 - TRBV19 CASSMVTGRTDTQYF TGTGCCAGTAGTATGGTGACTGGCCGCACAGATACGCAGTATTTT
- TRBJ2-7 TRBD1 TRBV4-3 CASSQAQGQGKYEQYF TGCGCCAGCAGCCAGGCACAGGGACAGGGCAAGTACGAGCAGTACTTC
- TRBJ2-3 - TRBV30 CAWSLGGNTDTQYF TGTGCCTGGAGTTTAGGGGGTAACACAGATACGCAGTATTTT
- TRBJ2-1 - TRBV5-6 CASNLVPAGSYNEQFF TGTGCCAGCAATTTGGTGCCGGCAGGCTCCTACAATGAGCAGTTCTTC
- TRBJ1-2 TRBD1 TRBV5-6 CASSRTGGGYYGYTF TGTGCCAGCAGCCGGACAGGGGGAGGGTACTATGGCTACACCTTC
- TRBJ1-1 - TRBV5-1 CASGHGHQNTEAFF TGCGCCAGCGGCCACGGACACCAGAACACTGAAGCTTTCTTT
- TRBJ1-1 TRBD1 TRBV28 CASSFIGTGSEAFF TGTGCCAGCAGTTTTATCGGGACAGGGAGTGAAGCTTTCTTT
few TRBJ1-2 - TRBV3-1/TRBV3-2 CASSQESADSIYGYTF TGTGCCAGCAGCCAAGAGTCCGCGGACAGTATCTATGGCTACACCTTC
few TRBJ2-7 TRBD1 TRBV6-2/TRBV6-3 CASSRDRWEQYF TGTGCCAGCAGTCGGGACAGATGGGAGCAGTACTTC
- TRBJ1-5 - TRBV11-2 CASSPTWDQPQHF TGTGCCAGCAGCCCGACTTGGGATCAGCCCCAGCATTTT
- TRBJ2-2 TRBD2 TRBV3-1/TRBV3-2 CASSLGLAGAGELFF TGTGCCAGCAGCCTCGGACTAGCGGGAGCCGGGGAGCTGTTTTTT
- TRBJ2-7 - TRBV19 CASSSVSYEQYF TGTGCCAGTAGTTCTGTCTCCTACGAGCAGTACTTC
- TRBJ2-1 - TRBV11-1 CASSLALRRAGINEQFF TGTGCCAGCAGCTTAGCGCTGCGGAGGGCAGGTATTAATGAGCAGTTCTTC
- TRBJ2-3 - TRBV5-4 CASSRDSYTDTQYF TGTGCCAGCTCGAGGGACTCCTACACAGATACGCAGTATTTT
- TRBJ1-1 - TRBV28 CASSAYRVTEAFF TGTGCCAGCAGTGCCTACAGGGTCACTGAAGCTTTCTTT
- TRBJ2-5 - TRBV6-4 CASSDEGGGTQYF TGTGCCAGCAGTGACGAGGGAGGGGGGACCCAGTACTTC
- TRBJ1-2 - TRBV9 CASSAQEANYGYTF TGTGCCAGCAGCGCCCAGGAAGCTAACTATGGCTACACCTTC
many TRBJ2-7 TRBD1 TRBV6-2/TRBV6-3 CASSYGRGLHEQYF TGTGCCAGCAGTTACGGCAGGGGGCTCCACGAGCAGTACTTC
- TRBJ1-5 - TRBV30 CACRTNSNQPQHF TGTGCCTGCAGGACTAATAGCAATCAGCCCCAGCATTTT
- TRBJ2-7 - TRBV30 CAWSEGVRFYEQYF TGTGCCTGGAGTGAGGGGGTTCGGTTCTACGAGCAGTACTTC
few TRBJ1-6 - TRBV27 CASSERGIWPLHF TGTGCCAGCAGCGAGAGGGGGATCTGGCCCCTCCACTTT
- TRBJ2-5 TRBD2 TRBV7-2 CASSFGASGGAETQYF TGTGCCAGCAGCTTCGGGGCTAGCGGGGGGGCCGAGACCCAGTACTTC
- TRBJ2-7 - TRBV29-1 CSVRRSVYEQYF TGCAGCGTTAGGAGGTCCGTCTACGAGCAGTACTTC
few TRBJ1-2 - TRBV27 CASSSQQGVYGYTF TGTGCCAGCAGTTCCCAACAAGGGGTCTATGGCTACACCTTC
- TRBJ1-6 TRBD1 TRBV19 CASSWQGARNSPLHF TGTGCCAGTAGTTGGCAGGGGGCGAGGAATTCACCCCTCCACTTT
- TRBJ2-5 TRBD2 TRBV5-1 CASSLVWLAGEETQYF TGCGCCAGCAGCTTGGTATGGCTAGCGGGGGAAGAGACCCAGTACTTC
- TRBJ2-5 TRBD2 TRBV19 CASSILAGEETQYF TGTGCCAGTAGTATTCTAGCGGGGGAGGAGACCCAGTACTTC
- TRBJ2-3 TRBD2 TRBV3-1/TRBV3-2 CASSRLGAGPTDTQYF TGTGCCAGCAGCCGGTTGGGAGCGGGGCCCACAGATACGCAGTATTTT
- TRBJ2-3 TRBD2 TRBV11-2 CASSPGLWRGAPRDTQYF TGTGCCAGCAGCCCGGGTCTATGGCGGGGGGCGCCGAGAGATACGCAGTATTTT
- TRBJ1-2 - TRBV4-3 CASSQGQINYGYTF TGCGCCAGCAGCCAAGGACAGATTAACTATGGCTACACCTTC
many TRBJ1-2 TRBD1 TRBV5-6 CASSFGTASYGYTF TGTGCCAGCAGCTTCGGGACAGCTAGCTATGGCTACACCTTC
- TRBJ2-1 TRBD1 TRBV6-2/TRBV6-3 CASSTTIDRVLGNEQFF TGTGCCAGCAGTACGACGATTGACAGGGTGCTAGGCAATGAGCAGTTCTTC
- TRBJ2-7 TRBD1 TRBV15 CATSSHQGAYYEQYF TGTGCCACCAGCAGTCATCAGGGGGCTTACTACGAGCAGTACTTC
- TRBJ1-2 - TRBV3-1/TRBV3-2 CASSQDGEGTNYGYTF TGTGCCAGCAGCCAAGATGGGGAGGGAACTAACTATGGCTACACCTTC
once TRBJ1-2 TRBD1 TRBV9 CASRSTGVFYGYTF TGTGCCAGCAGATCTACAGGGGTTTTCTATGGCTACACCTTC
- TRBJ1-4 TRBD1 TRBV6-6 CASRSTGGGDEKLFF TGTGCCAGCAGGTCGACAGGGGGCGGCGATGAAAAACTGTTTTTT
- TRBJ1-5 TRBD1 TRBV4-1 CASSQDGGQYSNQPQHF TGCGCCAGCAGCCAAGATGGGGGACAGTATAGCAATCAGCCCCAGCATTTT
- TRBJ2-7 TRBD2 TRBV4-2 CASSQEGLAGDEQYF TGTGCCAGCAGCCAAGAAGGACTAGCGGGAGACGAGCAGTACTTC
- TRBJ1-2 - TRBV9 CASSSAYGGPEGYTF TGTGCCAGCAGCTCCGCGTACGGGGGGCCGGAGGGCTACACCTTC
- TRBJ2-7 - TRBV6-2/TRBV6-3 CASSYWGPSYEQYF TGTGCCAGCAGTTACTGGGGGCCCTCCTACGAGCAGTACTTC
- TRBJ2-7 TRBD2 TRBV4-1 CASSQDRTSGAEEQYF TGCGCCAGCAGCCAAGATCGAACTAGCGGGGCAGAAGAGCAGTACTTC
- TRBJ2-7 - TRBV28 CASTTTYEQYF TGTGCCAGCACCACTACCTACGAGCAGTACTTC
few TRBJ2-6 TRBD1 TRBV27 CASSIQGASSVLTF TGTGCCAGCAGTATCCAGGGGGCCTCCAGCGTCCTGACTTTC
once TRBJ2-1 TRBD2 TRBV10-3 CAISEIAGDNEQFF TGTGCCATCAGTGAAATAGCGGGAGACAATGAGCAGTTCTTC
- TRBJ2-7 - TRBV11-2 CASSLSAYEQYF TGTGCCAGCAGCTTGAGCGCCTACGAGCAGTACTTC
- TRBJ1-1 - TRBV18 CASSPQGNTEAFF TGTGCCAGCTCACCGCAGGGCAACACTGAAGCTTTCTTT